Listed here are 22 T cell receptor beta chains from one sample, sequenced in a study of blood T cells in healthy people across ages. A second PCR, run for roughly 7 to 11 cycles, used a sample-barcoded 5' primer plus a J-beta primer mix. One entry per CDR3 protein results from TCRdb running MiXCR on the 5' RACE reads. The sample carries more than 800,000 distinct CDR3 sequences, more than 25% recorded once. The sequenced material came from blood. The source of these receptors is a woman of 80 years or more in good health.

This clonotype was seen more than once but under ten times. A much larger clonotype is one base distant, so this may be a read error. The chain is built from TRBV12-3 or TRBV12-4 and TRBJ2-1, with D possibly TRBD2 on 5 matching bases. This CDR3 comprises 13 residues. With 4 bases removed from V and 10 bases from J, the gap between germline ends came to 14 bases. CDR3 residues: CASSSHNGREQFF. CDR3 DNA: TGTGCCAGCAGTTCCCACAATGGGAGAGAGCAGTTCTTC.

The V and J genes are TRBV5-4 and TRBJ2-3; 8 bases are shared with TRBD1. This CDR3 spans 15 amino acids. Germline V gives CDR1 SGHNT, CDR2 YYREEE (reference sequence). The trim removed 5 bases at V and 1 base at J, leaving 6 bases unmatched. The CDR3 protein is CASRSGTGRTDTQYF. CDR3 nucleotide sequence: TGTGCCAGCAGATCCGGGACAGGTCGCACAGATACGCAGTATTTT.

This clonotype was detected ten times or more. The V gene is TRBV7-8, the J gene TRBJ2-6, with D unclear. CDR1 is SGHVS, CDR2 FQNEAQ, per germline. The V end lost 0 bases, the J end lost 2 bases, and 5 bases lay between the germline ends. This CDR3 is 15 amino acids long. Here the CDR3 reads CASSLALTGANVLTF. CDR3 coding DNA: TGTGCCAGCAGCTTAGCGCTAACTGGGGCCAACGTCCTGACTTTC.

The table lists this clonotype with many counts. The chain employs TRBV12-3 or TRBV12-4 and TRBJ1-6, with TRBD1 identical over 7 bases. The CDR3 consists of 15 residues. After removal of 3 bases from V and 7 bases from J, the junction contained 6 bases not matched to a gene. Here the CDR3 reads CASSFGYRGNSPLHF. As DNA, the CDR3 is TGTGCCAGCAGTTTCGGGTACAGGGGAAATTCACCCCTCCACTTT.

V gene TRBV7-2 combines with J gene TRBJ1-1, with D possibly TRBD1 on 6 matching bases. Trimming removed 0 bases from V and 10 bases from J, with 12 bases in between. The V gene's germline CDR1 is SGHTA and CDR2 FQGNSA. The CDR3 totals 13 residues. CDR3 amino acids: CTSSLAGTTPAFF. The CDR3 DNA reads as TGTACCAGCAGCTTAGCAGGGACAACCCCAGCTTTCTTT. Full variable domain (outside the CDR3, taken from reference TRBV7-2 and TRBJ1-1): GAGVSQSPSNKVTEKGKDVELRCDPISGHTALYWYRQSLGQGLEFLIYFQGNSAPDKSGLPSDRFSAERTGGSVSTLTIQRTQQEDSAVYLCTSSLAGTTPAFFGQGTRLTVV.

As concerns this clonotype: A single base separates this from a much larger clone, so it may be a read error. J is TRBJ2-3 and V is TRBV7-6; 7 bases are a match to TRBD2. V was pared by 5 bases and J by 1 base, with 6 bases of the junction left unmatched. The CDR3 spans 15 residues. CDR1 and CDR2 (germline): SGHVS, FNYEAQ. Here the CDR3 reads CASSPAGDCTDTQYF. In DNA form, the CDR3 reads TGTGCCAGCAGCCCCGCGGGGGACTGCACAGATACGCAGTATTTT.

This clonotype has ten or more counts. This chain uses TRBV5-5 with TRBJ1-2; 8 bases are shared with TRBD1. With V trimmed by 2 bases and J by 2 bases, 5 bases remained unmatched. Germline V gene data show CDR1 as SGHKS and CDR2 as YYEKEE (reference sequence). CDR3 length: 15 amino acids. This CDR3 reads CASSLSNRGNYGYTF. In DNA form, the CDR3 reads TGTGCCAGCAGCTTATCGAACAGGGGGAACTATGGCTACACCTTC.

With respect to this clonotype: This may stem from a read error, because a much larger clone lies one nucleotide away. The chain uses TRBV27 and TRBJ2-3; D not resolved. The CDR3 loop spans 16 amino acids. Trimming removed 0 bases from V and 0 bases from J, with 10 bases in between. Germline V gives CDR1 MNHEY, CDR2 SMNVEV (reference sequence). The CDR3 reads CASSLSELTSTDTQYF. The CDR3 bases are TGTGCCAGCAGTTTATCGGAACTGACTAGCACAGATACGCAGTATTTT.

In DNA form, the CDR3 reads TGTGCCAGCAGTGATCAGGGGCGGGGGGGTCCCGATGAGCAGTTCTTC. Translating it yields CASSDQGRGGPDEQFF. J is TRBJ2-1 and V is TRBV6-1; 9 bases are shared with TRBD2. The CDR3 runs to 16 residues. Germline assignment: CDR1 MNHNS and CDR2 SASEGT. Trimming took 3 bases from V and 8 from J; bases not matched to a gene: 11.

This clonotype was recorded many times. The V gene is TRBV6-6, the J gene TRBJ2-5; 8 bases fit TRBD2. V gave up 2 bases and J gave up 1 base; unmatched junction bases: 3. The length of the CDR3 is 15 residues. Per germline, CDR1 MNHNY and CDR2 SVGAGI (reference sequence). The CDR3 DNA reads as TGTGCCAGCAGTTACCCCGGGGGGGCCCAAGAGACCCAGTACTTC. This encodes CASSYPGGAQETQYF.

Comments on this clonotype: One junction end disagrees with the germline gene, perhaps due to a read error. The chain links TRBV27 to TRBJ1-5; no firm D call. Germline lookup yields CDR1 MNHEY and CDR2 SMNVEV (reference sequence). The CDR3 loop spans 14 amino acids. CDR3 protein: CASSLEYSNRPQHF. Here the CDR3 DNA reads TGTGCCAGCAGTCTCGAATATAGCAATCGGCCCCAGCATTTT.

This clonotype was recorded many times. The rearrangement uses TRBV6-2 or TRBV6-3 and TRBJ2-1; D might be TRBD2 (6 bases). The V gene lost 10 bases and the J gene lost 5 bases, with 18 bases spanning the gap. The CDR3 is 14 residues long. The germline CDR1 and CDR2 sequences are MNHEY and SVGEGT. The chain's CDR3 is CATHRDSVNNEQFF. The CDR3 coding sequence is TGTGCCACCCACCGGGACTCCGTTAACAATGAGCAGTTCTTC.

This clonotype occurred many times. The CDR3 loop is CSALVGGSTASPLHF. The CDR3 DNA sequence: TGCAGTGCGCTAGTGGGGGGGAGCACAGCCTCACCCCTCCACTTT. This chain joins TRBV20-1 and TRBJ1-6, with D perhaps TRBD1 (5 bases). There are 15 residues in the CDR3. The V gene lost 6 bases and the J gene lost 10 bases, with 22 bases spanning the gap. Germline values: CDR1 DFQATT, CDR2 SNEGSKA (reference sequence).

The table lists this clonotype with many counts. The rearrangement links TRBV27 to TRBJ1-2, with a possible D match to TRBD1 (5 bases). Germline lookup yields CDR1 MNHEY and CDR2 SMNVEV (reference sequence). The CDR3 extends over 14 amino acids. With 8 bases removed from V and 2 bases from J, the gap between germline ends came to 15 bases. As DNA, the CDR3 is TGTGCCAGCGCCCGGGACGCAAACAACTATGGCTACACCTTC. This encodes CASARDANNYGYTF.

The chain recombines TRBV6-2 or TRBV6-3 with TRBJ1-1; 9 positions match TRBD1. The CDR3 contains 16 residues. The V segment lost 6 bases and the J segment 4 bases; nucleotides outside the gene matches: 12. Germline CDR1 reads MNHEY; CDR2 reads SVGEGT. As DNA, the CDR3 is TGTGCCAGCAGGGGAGGACAGGGGCGTTTAGGCACTGAAGCTTTCTTT. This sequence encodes CASRGGQGRLGTEAFF.

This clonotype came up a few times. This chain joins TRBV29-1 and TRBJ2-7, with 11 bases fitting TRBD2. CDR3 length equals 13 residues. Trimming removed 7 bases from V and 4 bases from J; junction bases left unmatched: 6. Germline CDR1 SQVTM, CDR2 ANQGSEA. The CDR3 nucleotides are TGCAGCGCCTGTGCTAGCGGGAGGTACGAGCAGTACTTC. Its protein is CSACASGRYEQYF.

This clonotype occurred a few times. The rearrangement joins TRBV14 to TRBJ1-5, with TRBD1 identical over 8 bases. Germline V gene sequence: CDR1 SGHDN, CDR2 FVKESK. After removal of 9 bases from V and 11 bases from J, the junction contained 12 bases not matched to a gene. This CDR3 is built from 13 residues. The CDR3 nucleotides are TGTGCCAGTAGCGACAGGGGATCGACAGCCCAGCATTTT. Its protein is CASSDRGSTAQHF.

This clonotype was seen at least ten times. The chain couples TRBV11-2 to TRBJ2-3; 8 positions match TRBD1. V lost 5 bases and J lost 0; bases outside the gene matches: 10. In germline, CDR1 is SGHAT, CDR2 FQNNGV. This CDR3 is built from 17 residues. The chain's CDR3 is CASSTPRRTGSTDTQYF. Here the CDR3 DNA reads TGTGCCAGCAGCACCCCCCGACGGACAGGGAGCACAGATACGCAGTATTTT.

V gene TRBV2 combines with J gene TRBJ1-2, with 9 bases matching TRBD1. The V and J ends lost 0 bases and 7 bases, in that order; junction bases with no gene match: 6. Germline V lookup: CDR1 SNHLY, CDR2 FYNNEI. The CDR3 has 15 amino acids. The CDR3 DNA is TGTGCCAGCAGTGAAGCCACAGGGGGCTGGGGTGGCTACACCTTC. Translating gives CASSEATGGWGGYTF.

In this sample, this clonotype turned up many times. This chain's CDR3 is CASSDDSYTDTQYF. The CDR3 coding sequence is TGTGCCAGCAGTGATGACTCGTACACAGATACGCAGTATTTT. The rearrangement uses TRBV25-1 and TRBJ2-3; no clear D gene. Germline values: CDR1 MGHDK, CDR2 SYGVNS. This CDR3 is 14 amino acids long. Trimming stripped 3 bases from V and 2 bases from J, with 9 bases between.

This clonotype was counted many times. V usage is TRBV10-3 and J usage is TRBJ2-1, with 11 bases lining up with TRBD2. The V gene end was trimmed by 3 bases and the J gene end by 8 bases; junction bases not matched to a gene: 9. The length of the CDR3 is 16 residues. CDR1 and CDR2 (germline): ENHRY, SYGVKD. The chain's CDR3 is CAISETSGGVGDEQFF. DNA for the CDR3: TGTGCCATCAGTGAAACTAGCGGGGGCGTAGGGGATGAGCAGTTCTTC.

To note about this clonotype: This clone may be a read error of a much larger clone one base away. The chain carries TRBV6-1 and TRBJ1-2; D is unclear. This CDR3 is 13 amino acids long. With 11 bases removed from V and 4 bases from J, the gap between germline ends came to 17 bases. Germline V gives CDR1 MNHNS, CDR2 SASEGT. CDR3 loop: CAGTQGGSYGYTF. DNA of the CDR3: TGTGCCGGCACCCAAGGTGGCAGCTATGGCTACACCTTC.